The TCR beta chain under discussion was sequenced for a study of beta chain features in type 1 diabetes. Study summary: Comparable age, gender and cell yields were observed in patients relative to healthy donors. Study results and caveats: Any HLA effect on TCRB rearrangement was left unresolved by small sub-analyses. Sequencing used cDNA, and cells with high TCR expression could therefore be over-represented. TCRB CDR3s from Type 1 diabetes patients were moderately but significantly shorter in all four CD4+ subsets.

The whole isolated RNA underwent reverse transcription, so sequencing captured expressed TCRB transcripts. Measured with immunoSEQ multiplex PCR; TCRdb has only the in-frame clones, and not every one. The sample includes around 300,000 clones, about 7.8% of them seen just once. The CDR3 has 11 amino acids. Germline V gene sequence: CDR1 SNHLY, CDR2 FYNNEI. V lost 6 bases and J lost 7, with 6 bases in between. This clone was counted between two and nine times. Its antigen is unknown. The receptor's source is a woman between 18 and 29 years old in good health. The V gene is TRBV2, the J gene TRBJ1-4; D gene uncertain. Sequencing used central memory CD4+ T cells from blood. The CDR3 region has the DNA TGTGCCAGCAGAGGGAGTGAAAAACTGTTTTTT. It encodes CASRGSEKLFF. Filled out from reference TRBV2 and TRBJ1-4, the complete variable domain reads EPEVTQTPSHQVTQMGQEVILRCVPISNHLYFYWYRQILGQKVEFLVSFYNNEISEKSEIFDDQFSVERPDGSNFTLKIRSTKLEDSAMYFCASRGSEKLFFGSGTQLSVL.